This passage covers 19 T cell receptor beta chains from one sample sequenced in a study of siplizumab effects on memory and regulatory T cells. Sequencing used immunoSEQ multiplex PCR; TCRdb keeps in-frame clones, though not all of them. The sample yields 100,000 or so clones, 90% to 95% seen once. The sequencing sample was made of CD4+ T cells sorted from blood. These receptors all stem from a human donor in good health.

The chain recombines TRBV9 with TRBJ2-1, with D perhaps TRBD2 (6 bases). The CDR3 sequence is 14 residues long. The germline CDR1 and CDR2 sequences are SGDLS and YYNGEE. Trimming cost V 6 bases and J 5 bases, with 15 bases left between them. The CDR3 is CASNGGVPNNEQFF. The CDR3 DNA reads TGTGCCAGCAACGGCGGGGTCCCAAACAATGAGCAGTTCTTC.

The V gene is TRBV5-1, the J gene TRBJ2-2; D gene uncertain. The V gene lost 2 bases and the J gene lost 2 bases, with 4 bases spanning the gap. CDR1 SGHRS and CDR2 YFSETQ come from the germline V gene. This CDR3 is 13 amino acids long. Here the CDR3 reads CASSFYNTGELFF. Here the CDR3 DNA reads TGCGCCAGCAGCTTTTACAACACCGGGGAGCTGTTTTTT.

This chain links TRBV10-2 with TRBJ1-2, with D unresolved. Trimming left V 3 bases short and J 5 bases short, with 10 bases between. Per the germline V gene, CDR1 is WSHSY and CDR2 is SAAADI. This CDR3 is built from 13 residues. The CDR3 is CASSDATAYGYTF. CDR3 in DNA: TGCGCCAGCAGTGACGCGACCGCTTATGGCTACACCTTC.

This rearrangement joins TRBV4-1 to TRBJ1-5; D perhaps matches TRBD1 (6 bases). Germline-derived CDR1 and CDR2 are MGHRA and YSYEKL. V was trimmed by 1 base and J by 2 bases, leaving 15 bases between them. The CDR3 runs to 17 residues. CDR3 amino acids: CASSQGLLGARNQPQHF. The CDR3 coding sequence is TGCGCCAGCAGCCAAGGCCTCTTGGGGGCGCGCAATCAGCCCCAGCATTTT.

The genes are TRBV7-2 and TRBJ2-1; D is unresolved. The CDR3 contains 13 residues. Germline values: CDR1 SGHTA, CDR2 FQGNSA. Trimming removed 7 bases from V and 5 bases from J, with 12 bases in between. The CDR3 DNA sequence: TGTGCCAGCAAATTTCGACGGGACAATGAGCAGTTCTTC. Translating gives CASKFRRDNEQFF.

This sequence joins TRBV4-2 and TRBJ2-2; D uncertain. The CDR3 is made up of 13 amino acids. CDR1 is LGHNA, CDR2 YNFKEQ, per germline. The V end lost 3 bases, the J end lost 3 bases, and 5 bases lay between the germline ends. The CDR3 reads CASSQTDTGELFF. In DNA, the CDR3 is TGTGCCAGCAGCCAGACGGACACCGGGGAGCTGTTTTTT.

This sequence joins TRBV5-1 and TRBJ1-4, with 7 bases aligning to TRBD1. J lost 0 bases, V lost 4 bases, and 6 bases had no gene match. The CDR3 covers 16 residues. Germline lookup yields CDR1 SGHRS and CDR2 YFSETQ. CDR3 nucleotides: TGCGCCAGCAGCCGCCGTCAGGGGGCAACTAATGAAAAACTGTTTTTT. Its protein is CASSRRQGATNEKLFF.

The J gene is TRBJ1-1, the V gene TRBV6-6, with D perhaps matching TRBD1 (6 bases). From germline, CDR1 is MNHNY and CDR2 SVGAGI (reference sequence). V lost 2 bases and J 2 bases, leaving 12 bases between the germline ends. The CDR3 runs to 15 residues. CDR3 sequence reads: CASSYPTGFNTEAFF. The CDR3 DNA follows: TGTGCCAGCAGTTACCCGACAGGATTTAACACTGAAGCTTTCTTT.

The V and J genes are TRBV10-3 and TRBJ1-1, with a possible D match to TRBD1 (5 bases). V was cut by 3 bases and J by 4 bases, with 15 bases left in between. Germline V gene sequence: CDR1 ENHRY, CDR2 SYGVKD. This CDR3 is built from 15 residues. The CDR3: CAISEAGTLGTEAFF. The DNA of the CDR3 is TGTGCCATCAGTGAAGCAGGGACCTTGGGCACTGAAGCTTTCTTT.

The chain links TRBV7-9 to TRBJ2-2; 9 bases align to TRBD2. J lost 0 bases, V lost 5 bases, and 4 bases had no gene match. This CDR3 region has 16 residues. Germline V CDR1 and CDR2: SEHNR, FQNEAQ (reference sequence). CDR3 coding DNA: TGTGCCAGCAGCCGACTAGCGGCCGCGAACACCGGGGAGCTGTTTTTT. Its translation: CASSRLAAANTGELFF.

A single count supports this clone. J is TRBJ2-7 and V is TRBV7-8, with 10 bases identical to TRBD1. CDR1 and CDR2 (germline): SGHVS, FQNEAQ. This CDR3 contains 15 residues. After removal of 6 bases from V and 3 bases from J, the junction contained 8 bases not matched to a gene. CDR3 in DNA: TGTGCCAGCAGACTAAGGACAGGGGGAAACTACGAGCAGTACTTC. As protein: CASRLRTGGNYEQYF.

V and J are TRBV2 and TRBJ1-1; D ambiguous. Germline values: CDR1 SNHLY, CDR2 FYNNEI. Trimming stripped 4 bases from V and 2 bases from J, with 11 bases between. The CDR3 is 14 residues long. This CDR3 reads CASSVLAVNTEAFF. DNA for the CDR3: TGTGCCAGCAGTGTTCTGGCAGTTAACACTGAAGCTTTCTTT.

The CDR3 bases are TGTGCCAGCAGCCAAGGACACACTGCTGGCACAGATACGCAGTATTTT. This codes for CASSQGHTAGTDTQYF. J is TRBJ2-3 and V is TRBV4-2; D not certain. CDR1 is LGHNA, CDR2 YNFKEQ, per germline. This CDR3 is 16 amino acids long. The V gene lost 1 base and the J gene lost 1 base, with 12 bases spanning the gap.

The chain uses TRBV19 and TRBJ1-1, with a tentative D call TRBD1 (6 bases). V was clipped by 4 bases and J by 9 bases, with 21 bases between them. CDR3 length equals 15 residues. CDR1 LNHDA and CDR2 SQIVND come from the germline V gene (reference sequence). Here the CDR3 DNA reads TGTGCCAGTAGTACGTTAAGGGGGGCCGGAGGTAAAGCTTTCTTT. It translates to CASSTLRGAGGKAFF. The variable domain in full, completed from reference TRBV19 and TRBJ1-1, reads DGGITQSPKYLFRKEGQNVTLSCEQNLNHDAMYWYRQDPGQGLRLIYYSQIVNDFQKGDIAEGYSVSREKKESFPLTVTSAQKNPTAFYLCASSTLRGAGGKAFFGQGTRLTVV.

The sample holds one count of this clone. This chain uses TRBV6-1 with TRBJ2-1; D ambiguous. Germline V gene sequence: CDR1 MNHNS, CDR2 SASEGT. Trimming left V 3 bases short and J 6 bases short, with 6 bases between. The CDR3 totals 12 residues. The DNA for the CDR3 is TGTGCCAGCAGTGAGGGTCTCAATGAGCAGTTCTTC. Encoded protein: CASSEGLNEQFF.

This clone has a single count. The chain combines TRBV11-2 with TRBJ2-7; no reliable D call. The V end lost 5 bases, the J end lost 3 bases, and 8 bases lay between the germline ends. Germline V lookup: CDR1 SGHAT, CDR2 FQNNGV. CDR3 length equals 12 residues. CDR3 residues: CASSRTHYEQYF. CDR3 DNA: TGTGCCAGCAGCCGGACCCACTACGAGCAGTACTTC. The variable domain in full, with the rest retrieved from reference TRBV11-2 and TRBJ2-7, is EAGVAQSPRYKIIEKRQSVAFWCNPISGHATLYWYQQILGQGPKLLIQFQNNGVVDDSQLPKDRFSAERLKGVDSTLKIQPAKLEDSAVYLCASSRTHYEQYFGPGTRLTVT.

The chain links TRBV4-2 to TRBJ1-2; possibly TRBD1 for D (5 bases). Germline V lookup: CDR1 LGHNA, CDR2 YNFKEQ. This CDR3 region has 15 residues. The V end was cut by 4 bases, the J end by 0 bases, with 12 bases between. The CDR3 loop reads CASSLGTATNYGYTF. CDR3 DNA sequence: TGTGCCAGCAGCCTAGGGACTGCCACTAACTATGGCTACACCTTC.

This chain joins TRBV29-1 and TRBJ2-1; 8 positions match TRBD1. This CDR3 has 13 residues. The germline CDR1 and CDR2 sequences are SQVTM and ANQGSEA. J lost 7 bases, V lost 5 bases, and 7 bases had no gene match. In DNA, the CDR3 is TGCAGCGTTTCTCAGACAGGGGAGAATGAGCAGTTCTTC. It yields the protein CSVSQTGENEQFF.

This chain connects TRBV27 to TRBJ2-5; no reliable D call. The CDR3 length is 11 residues. The germline gives CDR1 MNHEY, CDR2 SMNVEV (reference sequence). V lost 8 bases to trimming and J lost 1 base, with 5 bases between them. The CDR3 region has the DNA TGTGCCAGCGGACGCCAAGAGACCCAGTACTTC. Translation: CASGRQETQYF.